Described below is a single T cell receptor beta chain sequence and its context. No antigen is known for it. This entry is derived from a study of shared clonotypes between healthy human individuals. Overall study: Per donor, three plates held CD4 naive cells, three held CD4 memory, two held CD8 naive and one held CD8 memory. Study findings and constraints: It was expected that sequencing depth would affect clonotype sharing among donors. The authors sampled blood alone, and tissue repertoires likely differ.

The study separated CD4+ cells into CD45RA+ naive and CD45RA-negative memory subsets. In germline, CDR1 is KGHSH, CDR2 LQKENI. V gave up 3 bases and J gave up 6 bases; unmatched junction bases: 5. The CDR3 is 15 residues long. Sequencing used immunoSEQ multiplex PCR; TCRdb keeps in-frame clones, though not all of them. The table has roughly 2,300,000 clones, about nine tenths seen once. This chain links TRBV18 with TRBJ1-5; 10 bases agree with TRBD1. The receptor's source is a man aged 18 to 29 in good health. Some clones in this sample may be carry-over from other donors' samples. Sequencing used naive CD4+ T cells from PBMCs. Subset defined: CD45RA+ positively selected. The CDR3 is CASSPPGQGSQPQHF. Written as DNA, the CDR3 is TGTGCCAGCTCACCCCCGGGACAGGGGTCTCAGCCCCAGCATTTT.